Listed below are T cell receptor beta chains from one sample, sequenced in a study of tumor and adjacent non-tumor tissue in lung cancer. TCRdb used MiXCR to reprocess the multiplex PCR reads, holding one entry per CDR3 protein. Of 50,000 to 60,000 distinct CDR3 sequences listed, about 70% are singletons. Sequencing used distant non-tumor lung tissue. The receptors shown here come from a woman aged 60-70 years with non-small cell lung cancer. Both conserved end residues are part of each CDR3. The order of the fields is clone size, V gene, J gene, D gene, CDR3 DNA, CDR3 protein. A D gene is named only where the DNA matches it firmly. Clone size is shown for a subset of rows, as once, few, many or a class of expanded clone.

few	TRBV11-2	TRBJ1-6	TRBD1	TGTGCCAGCGCTGACTTTGCGAACAGGGGGCCGAGCTCGCCCCTCTACTTT	CASADFANRGPSSPLYF
-	TRBV12-3/TRBV12-4	TRBJ1-5	TRBD1	TGTGCCAGCAGCCTAGGGACAGAGGTGGGCAATCAGCCCCAACATTTT	CASSLGTEVGNQPQHF
few	TRBV5-4	TRBJ2-1	TRBD2	TGTGCCAACAGCTTGCCTAGCGGGTACAATGAGCAGTTCTTC	CANSLPSGYNEQFF
-	TRBV11-1	TRBJ2-5	-	TGTGCCAGCAGCTTGCCGATGGGACTACAGGGGGATGGAGAGACCCAGTACTTC	CASSLPMGLQGDGETQYF
-	TRBV12-3/TRBV12-4	TRBJ2-6	-	TGTGCCGGCAGAGGCGGGCGAGTCTCCGGGGCCAACGTACTGACTTTC	CAGRGGRVSGANVLTF
-	TRBV5-1	TRBJ2-2	-	TGCGCCAGCAGCTTCCCGACAGGTGACACCGCGGAGCTGTTTTTT	CASSFPTGDTAELFF
-	TRBV11-2	TRBJ1-5	-	TGTGCCAGCAGCCCTCAGTCCAATCAGCCCCAGCATTTT	CASSPQSNQPQHF
-	TRBV5-6	TRBJ2-6	-	TGTGCCAGCAGTTTCAGGGACACTGGGGCCAACGTCCTGACTTTC	CASSFRDTGANVLTF
-	TRBV7-2	TRBJ2-3	TRBD2	TGTGCCAGCAGCTTAGGAGTGGGAGGGCTGTATACGCAGTATTTT	CASSLGVGGLYTQYF
-	TRBV6-5	TRBJ2-4	-	TGTGCCAGCAGTTACTGGCAGACCCTAGCCAAATACTTTCAGTACTTC	CASSYWQTLAKYFQYF
few	TRBV29-1	TRBJ2-2	-	TGCGGCGTTCCGTACTCAGGGGGGGAGCTGTTTTTT	CGVPYSGGELFF
-	TRBV28	TRBJ2-7	-	TGTACTAGCAGTTTCGTTGGGGGATCCGGCCACGAGCAGTACTTC	CTSSFVGGSGHEQYF
once	TRBV10-3	TRBJ2-1	TRBD2	TGTGCCATCAGTCCCCGGGGACTAGCGCTCCCCACTTCCATCGAGCAGTTCTTC	CAISPRGLALPTSIEQFF
-	TRBV10-3	TRBJ1-2	-	TGTGCCATCAGTGGGACACAGGGTAATGGTGGCCACACCTTC	CAISGTQGNGGHTF
few	TRBV11-3	TRBJ2-3	-	TGTGCCATCAGCTTAGACGAGATCTGTACGCAGTATTTT	CAISLDEICTQYF
-	TRBV12-3/TRBV12-4	TRBJ1-2	-	TGTGCCAGCAGTTCCGGGACGGTTGGGGATTATGGGTACAGCTTC	CASSSGTVGDYGYSF
-	TRBV4-1	TRBJ2-3	-	TGCACCAGGAGCCAAGGTCACGACACAGATACGCAGTATTTT	CTRSQGHDTDTQYF
-	TRBV6-5	TRBJ2-2	TRBD1	TGTGCCAGCAGTTACAAGACAGGGGGCGCAAACATCGGGGAGCTGGTTTTT	CASSYKTGGANIGELVF
-	TRBV5-4	TRBJ2-7	TRBD2	TGTGCCAGCAGCTTGTCGCTTACTAGCGGGAGTAACGAGCGGTACTTC	CASSLSLTSGSNERYF